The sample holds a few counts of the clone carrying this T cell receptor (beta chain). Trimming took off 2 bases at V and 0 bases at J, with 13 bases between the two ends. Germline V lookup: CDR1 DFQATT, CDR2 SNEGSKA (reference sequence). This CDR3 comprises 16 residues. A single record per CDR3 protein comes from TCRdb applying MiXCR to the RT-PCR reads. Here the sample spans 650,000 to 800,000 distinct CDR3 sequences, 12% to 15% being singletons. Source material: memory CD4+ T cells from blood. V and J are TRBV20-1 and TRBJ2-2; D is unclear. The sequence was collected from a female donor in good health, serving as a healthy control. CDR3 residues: CSARSRTRTNTGELFF. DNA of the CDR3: TGCAGTGCTAGATCCAGAACAAGGACGAACACCGGGGAGCTGTTTTTT.